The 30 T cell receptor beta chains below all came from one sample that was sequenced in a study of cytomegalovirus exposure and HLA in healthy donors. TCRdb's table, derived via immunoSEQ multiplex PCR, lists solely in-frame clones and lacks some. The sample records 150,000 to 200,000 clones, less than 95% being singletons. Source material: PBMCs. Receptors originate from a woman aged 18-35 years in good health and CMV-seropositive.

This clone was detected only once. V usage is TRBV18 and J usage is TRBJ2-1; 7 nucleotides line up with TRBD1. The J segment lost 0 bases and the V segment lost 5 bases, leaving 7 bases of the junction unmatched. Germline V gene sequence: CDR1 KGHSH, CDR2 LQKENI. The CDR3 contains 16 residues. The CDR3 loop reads CASSADRQSSYNEQFF. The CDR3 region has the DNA TGTGCCAGCTCAGCGGACAGGCAAAGCTCCTACAATGAGCAGTTCTTC.

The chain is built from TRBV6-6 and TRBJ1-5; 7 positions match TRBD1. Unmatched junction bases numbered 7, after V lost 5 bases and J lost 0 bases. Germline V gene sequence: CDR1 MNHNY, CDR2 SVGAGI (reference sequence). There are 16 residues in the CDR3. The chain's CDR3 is CASSNQGGHSNQPQHF. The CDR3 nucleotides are TGTGCCAGCAGTAACCAGGGGGGACATAGCAATCAGCCCCAGCATTTT.

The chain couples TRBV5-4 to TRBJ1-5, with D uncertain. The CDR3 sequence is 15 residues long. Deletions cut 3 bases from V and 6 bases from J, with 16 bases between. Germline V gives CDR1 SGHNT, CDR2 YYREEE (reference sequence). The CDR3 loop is CASSSDAAPGQPQHF. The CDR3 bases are TGTGCCAGCAGCTCCGACGCTGCGCCGGGTCAGCCCCAGCATTTT.

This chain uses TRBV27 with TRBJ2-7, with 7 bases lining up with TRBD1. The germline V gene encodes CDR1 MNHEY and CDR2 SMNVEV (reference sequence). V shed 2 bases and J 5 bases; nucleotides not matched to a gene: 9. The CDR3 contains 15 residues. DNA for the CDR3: TGTGCCAGCAGTTTAGGTTACAGGGGTCTGAACGAGCAGTACTTC. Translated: CASSLGYRGLNEQYF.

The CDR3 loop reads CASSPHYLGKTDTQYF. As DNA, the CDR3 is TGTGCCAGCAGTCCCCACTACCTCGGGAAGACAGATACGCAGTATTTT. This sequence joins TRBV27 and TRBJ2-3, with D perhaps matching TRBD2 (5 bases). V lost 5 bases to trimming and J lost 3 bases, with 18 bases between them. This CDR3 contains 16 residues. CDR1 and CDR2 from the germline V gene are MNHEY and SMNVEV (reference sequence).

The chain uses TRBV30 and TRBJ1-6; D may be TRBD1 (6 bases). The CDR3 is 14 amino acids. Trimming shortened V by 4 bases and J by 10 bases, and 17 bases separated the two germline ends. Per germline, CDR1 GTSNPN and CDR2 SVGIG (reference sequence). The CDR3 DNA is TGTGCCTGGACCGTGGGGGGGGCGAACTCACCCCTCCACTTT. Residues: CAWTVGGANSPLHF. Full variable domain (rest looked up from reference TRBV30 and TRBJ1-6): SQTIHQWPATLVQPVGSPLSLECTVEGTSNPNLYWYRQAAGRGLQLLFYSVGIGQISSEVPQNLSASRPQDRQFILSSKKLLLSDSGFYLCAWTVGGANSPLHFGNGTRLTVT.

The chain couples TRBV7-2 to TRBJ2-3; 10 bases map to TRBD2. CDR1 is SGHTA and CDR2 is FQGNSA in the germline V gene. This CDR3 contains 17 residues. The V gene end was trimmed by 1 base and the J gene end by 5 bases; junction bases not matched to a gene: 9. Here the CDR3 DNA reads TGTGCCAGCAGCTTAGATTACAGCGGGGGGGCCCTAGATACGCAGTATTTT. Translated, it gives CASSLDYSGGALDTQYF.

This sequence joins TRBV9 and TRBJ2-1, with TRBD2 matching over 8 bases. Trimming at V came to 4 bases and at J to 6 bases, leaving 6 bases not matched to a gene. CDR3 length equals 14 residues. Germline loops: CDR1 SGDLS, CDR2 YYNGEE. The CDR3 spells CASSPGGGGNEQFF. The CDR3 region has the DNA TGTGCCAGCAGCCCCGGGGGGGGCGGCAATGAGCAGTTCTTC.

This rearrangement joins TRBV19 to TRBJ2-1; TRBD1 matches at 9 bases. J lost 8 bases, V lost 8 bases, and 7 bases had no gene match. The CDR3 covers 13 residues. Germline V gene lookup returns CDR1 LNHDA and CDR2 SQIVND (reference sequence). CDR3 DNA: TGTGCCAGTGCAAGACAGGGGGACTATGAGCAGTTCTTC. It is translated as CASARQGDYEQFF. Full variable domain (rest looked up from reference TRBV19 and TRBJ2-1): DGGITQSPKYLFRKEGQNVTLSCEQNLNHDAMYWYRQDPGQGLRLIYYSQIVNDFQKGDIAEGYSVSREKKESFPLTVTSAQKNPTAFYLCASARQGDYEQFFGPGTRLTVL.

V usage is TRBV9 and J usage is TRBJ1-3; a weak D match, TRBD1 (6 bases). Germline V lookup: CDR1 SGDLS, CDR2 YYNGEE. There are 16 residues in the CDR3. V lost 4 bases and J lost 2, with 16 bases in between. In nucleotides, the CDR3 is TGTGCCAGCAGCTCACTCAGGGGATCCGCTGGAAACACCATATATTTT. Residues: CASSSLRGSAGNTIYF.

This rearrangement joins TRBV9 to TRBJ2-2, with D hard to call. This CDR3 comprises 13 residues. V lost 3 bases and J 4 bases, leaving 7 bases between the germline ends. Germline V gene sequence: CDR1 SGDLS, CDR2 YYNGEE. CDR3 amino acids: CASSGQRTGELFF. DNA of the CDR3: TGTGCCAGCAGCGGCCAGCGCACCGGGGAGCTGTTTTTT.

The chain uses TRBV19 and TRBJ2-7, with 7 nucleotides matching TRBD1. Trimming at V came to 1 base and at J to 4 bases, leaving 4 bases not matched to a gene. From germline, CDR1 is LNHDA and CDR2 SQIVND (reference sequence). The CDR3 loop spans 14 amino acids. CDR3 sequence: CASSIVTGTYEQYF. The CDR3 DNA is TGTGCCAGTAGTATAGTGACAGGGACGTACGAGCAGTACTTC.

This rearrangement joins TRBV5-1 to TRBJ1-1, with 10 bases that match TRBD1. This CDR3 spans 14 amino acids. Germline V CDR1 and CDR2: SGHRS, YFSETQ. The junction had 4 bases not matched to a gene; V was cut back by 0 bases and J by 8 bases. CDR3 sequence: CASSLAWDRGEAFF. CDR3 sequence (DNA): TGCGCCAGCAGCTTGGCCTGGGACAGGGGAGAAGCTTTCTTT.

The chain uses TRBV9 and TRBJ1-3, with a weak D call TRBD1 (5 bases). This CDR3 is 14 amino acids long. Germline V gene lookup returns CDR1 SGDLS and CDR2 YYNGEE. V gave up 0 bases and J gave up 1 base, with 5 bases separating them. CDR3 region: CASSVAGSGNTIYF. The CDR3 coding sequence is TGTGCCAGCAGCGTAGCAGGGTCTGGAAACACCATATATTTT.

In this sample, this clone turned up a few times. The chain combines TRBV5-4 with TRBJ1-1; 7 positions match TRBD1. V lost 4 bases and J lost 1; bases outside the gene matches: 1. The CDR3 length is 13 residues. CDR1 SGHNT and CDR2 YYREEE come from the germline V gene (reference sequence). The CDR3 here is CASSRTGNTEAFF. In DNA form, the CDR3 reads TGTGCCAGCAGCCGGACAGGGAACACTGAAGCTTTCTTT.

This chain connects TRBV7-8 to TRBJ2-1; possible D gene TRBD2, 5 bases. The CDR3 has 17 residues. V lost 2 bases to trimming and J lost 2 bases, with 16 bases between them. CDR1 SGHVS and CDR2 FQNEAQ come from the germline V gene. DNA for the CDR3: TGTGCCAGCAGCTTAATTCTGTGGCGGGCTCCCTACAATGAGCAGTTCTTC. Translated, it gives CASSLILWRAPYNEQFF.

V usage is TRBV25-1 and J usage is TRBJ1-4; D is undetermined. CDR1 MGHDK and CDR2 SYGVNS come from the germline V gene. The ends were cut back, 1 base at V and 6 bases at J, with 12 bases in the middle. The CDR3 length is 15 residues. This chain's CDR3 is CASSESTRRDEKLFF. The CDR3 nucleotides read TGTGCCAGCAGTGAATCGACCAGGCGCGATGAAAAACTGTTTTTT.

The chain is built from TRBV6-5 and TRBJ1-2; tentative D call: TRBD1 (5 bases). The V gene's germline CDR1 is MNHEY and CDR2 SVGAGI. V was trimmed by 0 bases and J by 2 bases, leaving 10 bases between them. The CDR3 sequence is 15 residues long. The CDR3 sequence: CASSYSPGMNYGYTF. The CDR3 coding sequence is TGTGCCAGCAGTTACTCGCCAGGGATGAACTATGGCTACACCTTC.

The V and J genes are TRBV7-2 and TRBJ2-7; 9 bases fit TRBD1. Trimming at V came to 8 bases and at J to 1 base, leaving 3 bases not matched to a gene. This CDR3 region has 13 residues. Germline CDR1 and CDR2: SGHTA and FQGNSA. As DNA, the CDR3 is TGTGCCAGCGGGGACAGGGTTTCCTACGAGCAGTACTTC. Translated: CASGDRVSYEQYF.

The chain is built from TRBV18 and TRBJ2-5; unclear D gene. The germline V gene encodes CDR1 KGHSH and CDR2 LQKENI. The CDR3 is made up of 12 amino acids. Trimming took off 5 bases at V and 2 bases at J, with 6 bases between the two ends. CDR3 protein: CASSTLQETQYF. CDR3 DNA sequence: TGTGCCAGCTCAACACTACAAGAGACCCAGTACTTC.

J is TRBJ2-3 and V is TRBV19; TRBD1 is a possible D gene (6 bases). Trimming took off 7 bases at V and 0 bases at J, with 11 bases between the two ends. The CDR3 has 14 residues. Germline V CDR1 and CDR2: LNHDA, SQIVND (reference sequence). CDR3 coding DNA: TGTGCCAGTACTACGGACAGCAGCACAGATACGCAGTATTTT. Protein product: CASTTDSSTDTQYF.

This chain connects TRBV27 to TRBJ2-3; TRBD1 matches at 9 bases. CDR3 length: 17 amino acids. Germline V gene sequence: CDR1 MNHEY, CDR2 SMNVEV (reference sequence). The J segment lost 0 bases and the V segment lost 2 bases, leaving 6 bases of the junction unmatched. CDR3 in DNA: TGTGCCAGCAGTTTAAAAGGGACAGGGTCTAGCACAGATACGCAGTATTTT. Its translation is CASSLKGTGSSTDTQYF.

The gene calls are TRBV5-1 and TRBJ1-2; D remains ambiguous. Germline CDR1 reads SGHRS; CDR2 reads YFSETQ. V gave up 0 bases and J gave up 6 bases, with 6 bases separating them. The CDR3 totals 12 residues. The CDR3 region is CASSLGPDGYTF. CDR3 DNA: TGCGCCAGCAGCTTGGGGCCCGATGGCTACACCTTC.

CDR3 residues: CACHRGPGNTIYF. The CDR3 bases are TGTGCCTGTCACAGGGGGCCGGGAAACACCATATATTTT. The genes are TRBV30 and TRBJ1-3, with 9 bases identical to TRBD1. The CDR3 runs to 13 residues. Per the germline V gene, CDR1 is GTSNPN and CDR2 is SVGIG (reference sequence). V lost 6 bases to trimming and J lost 4 bases; unmatched junction nucleotides: 4.

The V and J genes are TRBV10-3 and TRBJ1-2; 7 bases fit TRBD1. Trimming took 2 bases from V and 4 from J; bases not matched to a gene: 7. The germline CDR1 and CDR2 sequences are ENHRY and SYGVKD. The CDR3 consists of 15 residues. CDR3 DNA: TGTGCCATCAGTGAGAACCCCGGGACAGCCTATGGCTACACCTTC. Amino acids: CAISENPGTAYGYTF.

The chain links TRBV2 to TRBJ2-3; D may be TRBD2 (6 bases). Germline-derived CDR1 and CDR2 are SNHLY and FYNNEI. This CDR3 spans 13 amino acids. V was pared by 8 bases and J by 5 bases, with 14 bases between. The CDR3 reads CASCPREVDTQYF. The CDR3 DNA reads TGTGCCAGCTGCCCGAGGGAGGTAGATACGCAGTATTTT.

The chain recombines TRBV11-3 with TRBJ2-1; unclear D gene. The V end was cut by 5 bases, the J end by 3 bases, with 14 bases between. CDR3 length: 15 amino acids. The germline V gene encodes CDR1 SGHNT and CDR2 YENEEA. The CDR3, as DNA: TGTGCCAGCAGCCCTCCTGGCGGCGGCTACAATGAGCAGTTCTTC. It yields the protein CASSPPGGGYNEQFF.

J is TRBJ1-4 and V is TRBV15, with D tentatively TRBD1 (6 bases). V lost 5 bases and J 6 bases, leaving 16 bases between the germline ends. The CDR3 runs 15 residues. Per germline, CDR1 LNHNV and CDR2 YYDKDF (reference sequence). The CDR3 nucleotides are TGTGCCACCAGCCCGTGGGGGGGGGCGTATGAAAAACTGTTTTTT. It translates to CATSPWGGAYEKLFF.

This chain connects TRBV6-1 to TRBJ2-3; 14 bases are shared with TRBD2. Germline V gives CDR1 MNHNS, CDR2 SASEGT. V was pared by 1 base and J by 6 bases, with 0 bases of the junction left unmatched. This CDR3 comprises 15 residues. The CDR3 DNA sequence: TGTGCCAGCAGTGAAGGGACTAGCGGGGGGGATACGCAGTATTTT. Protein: CASSEGTSGGDTQYF.

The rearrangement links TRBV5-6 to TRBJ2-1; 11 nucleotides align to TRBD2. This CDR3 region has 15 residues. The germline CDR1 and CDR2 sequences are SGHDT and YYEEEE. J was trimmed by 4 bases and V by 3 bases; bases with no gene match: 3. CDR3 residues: CASSYGTSGYNEQFF. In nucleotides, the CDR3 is TGTGCCAGCAGCTACGGGACTAGCGGATACAATGAGCAGTTCTTC.